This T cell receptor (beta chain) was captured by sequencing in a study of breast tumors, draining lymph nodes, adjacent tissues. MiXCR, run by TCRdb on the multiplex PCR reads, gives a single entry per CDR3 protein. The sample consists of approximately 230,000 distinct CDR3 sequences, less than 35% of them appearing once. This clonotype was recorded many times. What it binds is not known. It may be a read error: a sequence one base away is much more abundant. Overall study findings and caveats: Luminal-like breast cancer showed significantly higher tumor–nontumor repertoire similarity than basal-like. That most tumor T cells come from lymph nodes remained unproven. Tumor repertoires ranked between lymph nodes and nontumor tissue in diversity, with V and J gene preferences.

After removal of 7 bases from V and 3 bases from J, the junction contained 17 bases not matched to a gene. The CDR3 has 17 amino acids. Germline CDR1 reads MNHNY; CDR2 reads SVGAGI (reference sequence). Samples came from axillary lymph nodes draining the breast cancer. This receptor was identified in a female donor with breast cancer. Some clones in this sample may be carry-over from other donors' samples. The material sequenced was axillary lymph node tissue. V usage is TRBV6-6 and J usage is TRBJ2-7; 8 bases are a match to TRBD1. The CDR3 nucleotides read TGTGCCAGCACTCGCAATACCCCCGGGACAGGCGGCTACGAGCAGTACTTC. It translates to CASTRNTPGTGGYEQYF.